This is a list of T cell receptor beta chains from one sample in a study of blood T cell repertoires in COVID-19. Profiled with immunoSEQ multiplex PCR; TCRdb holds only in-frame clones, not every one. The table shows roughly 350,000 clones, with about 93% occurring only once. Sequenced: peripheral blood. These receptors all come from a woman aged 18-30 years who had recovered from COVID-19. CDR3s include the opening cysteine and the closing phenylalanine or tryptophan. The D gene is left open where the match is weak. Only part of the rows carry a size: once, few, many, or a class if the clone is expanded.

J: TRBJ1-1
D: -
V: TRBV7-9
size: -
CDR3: CASSKGGRMNTEAFF
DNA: TGTGCCAGCAGCAAGGGGGGGCGGATGAACACTGAAGCTTTCTTT

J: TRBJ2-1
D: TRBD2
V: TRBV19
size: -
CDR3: CASSAGTSGRASYNEQFF
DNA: TGTGCCAGTAGTGCCGGGACTAGCGGGAGGGCCTCCTACAATGAGCAGTTCTTC

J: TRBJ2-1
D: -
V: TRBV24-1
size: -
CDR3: CATSDLRGGETHNEQFF
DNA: TGTGCCACCAGTGATTTGCGAGGTGGGGAGACCCACAATGAGCAGTTCTTC

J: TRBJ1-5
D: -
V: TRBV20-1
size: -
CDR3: CSAIEGSHQPQHF
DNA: TGCAGTGCTATTGAAGGGAGCCATCAGCCCCAGCATTTT

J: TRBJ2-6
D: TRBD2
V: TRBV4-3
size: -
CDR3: CASSQDWLAGAPGANVLTF
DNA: TGCGCCAGCAGCCAAGATTGGCTAGCGGGAGCTCCTGGGGCCAACGTCCTGACTTTC

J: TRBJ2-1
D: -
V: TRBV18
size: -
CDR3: CASSPWAQSYNEQFF
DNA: TGTGCCAGCTCACCCTGGGCCCAGTCCTACAATGAGCAGTTCTTC

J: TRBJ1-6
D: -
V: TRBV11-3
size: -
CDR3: CASSLVLTGQGSPLHF
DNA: TGTGCCAGCAGCTTAGTTCTGACAGGACAAGGCTCACCCCTCCACTTT

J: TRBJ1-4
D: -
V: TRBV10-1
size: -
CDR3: CASSSGLRNEKLFF
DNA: TGCGCCAGCAGTTCGGGACTTAGGAATGAAAAACTGTTTTTT

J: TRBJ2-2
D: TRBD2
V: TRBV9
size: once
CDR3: CASVAGVNTGELFF
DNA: TGTGCCAGCGTCGCGGGAGTGAACACCGGGGAGCTGTTTTTT

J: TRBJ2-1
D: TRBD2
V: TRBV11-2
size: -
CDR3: CASSYSSGTGDEQFF
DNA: TGTGCCAGCAGCTACTCTAGCGGGACGGGTGATGAGCAGTTCTTC

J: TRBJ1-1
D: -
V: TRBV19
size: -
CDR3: CATNIAGSEAFF
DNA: TGTGCCACCAACATCGCGGGTTCTGAAGCTTTCTTT

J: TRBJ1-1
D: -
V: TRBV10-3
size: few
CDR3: CAISGLLNTEAFF
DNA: TGTGCCATCTCAGGGTTACTGAACACTGAAGCTTTCTTT

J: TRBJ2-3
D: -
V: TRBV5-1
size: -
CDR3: CASSLPGSDTQYF
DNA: TGCGCCAGCAGCTTACCTGGCTCAGATACGCAGTATTTT

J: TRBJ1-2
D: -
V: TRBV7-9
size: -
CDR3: CASSNAPGYIDGYTF
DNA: TGTGCCAGCAGCAATGCCCCGGGTTATATTGATGGCTACACCTTC

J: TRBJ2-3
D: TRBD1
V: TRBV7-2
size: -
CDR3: CASSLVGQGTQYF
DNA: TGTGCCAGCAGCTTAGTGGGACAGGGTACGCAGTATTTT

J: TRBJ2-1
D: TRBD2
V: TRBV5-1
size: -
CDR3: CASSLNSGRSNEQFF
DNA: TGCGCCAGCAGCTTAAATAGCGGGAGGAGCAATGAGCAGTTCTTC

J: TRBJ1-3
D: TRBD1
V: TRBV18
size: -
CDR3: CASSPTGPPGNTIYF
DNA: TGTGCCAGCTCACCGACAGGGCCCCCTGGAAACACCATATATTTT

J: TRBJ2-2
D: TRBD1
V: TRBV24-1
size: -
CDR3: CATSDGTGLLHGELFF
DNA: TGTGCCACCAGTGATGGGACAGGCCTTCTTCACGGGGAGCTGTTTTTT

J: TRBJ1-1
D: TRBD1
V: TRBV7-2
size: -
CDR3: CASSATGEGTEAFF
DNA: TGTGCCAGCAGCGCGACAGGGGAGGGCACTGAAGCTTTCTTT

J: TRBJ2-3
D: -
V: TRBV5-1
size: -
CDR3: CASSTQDGTDTQYF
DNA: TGCGCCAGCAGCACCCAAGACGGGACAGATACGCAGTATTTT

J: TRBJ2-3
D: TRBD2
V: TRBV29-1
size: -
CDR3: CSVVSLAGGDTQYF
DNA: TGCAGCGTTGTCAGTCTAGCGGGAGGAGATACGCAGTATTTT

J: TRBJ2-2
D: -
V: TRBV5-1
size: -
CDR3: CASSLGQNTGELFF
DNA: TGCGCCAGCAGCTTAGGACAGAACACCGGGGAGCTGTTTTTT

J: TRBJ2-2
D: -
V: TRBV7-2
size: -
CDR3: CASSSIAGGELFF
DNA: TGTGCCAGCAGCTCAATAGCTGGGGGGGAGCTGTTTTTT

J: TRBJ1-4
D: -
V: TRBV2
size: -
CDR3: CASSVPRVGGSNEKLFF
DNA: TGTGCCAGCAGTGTTCCGAGGGTAGGGGGAAGTAATGAAAAACTGTTTTTT

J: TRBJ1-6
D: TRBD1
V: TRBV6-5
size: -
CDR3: CASSGQGSSPLHF
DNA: TGTGCCAGCTCGGGACAGGGTAGTTCACCCCTCCACTTT

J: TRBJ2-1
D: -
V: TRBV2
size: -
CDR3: CASATLRNEQFF
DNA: TGTGCCAGCGCCACGCTCCGGAATGAGCAGTTCTTC

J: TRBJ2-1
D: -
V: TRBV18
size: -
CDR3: CASSPRAGFNEQFF
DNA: TGTGCCAGCTCACCAAGGGCGGGATTCAATGAGCAGTTCTTC

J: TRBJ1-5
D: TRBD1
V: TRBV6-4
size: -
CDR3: CASSDLLGTGARQKNQPQHF
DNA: TGTGCCAGCAGTGACTTGCTTGGGACAGGGGCCCGGCAAAAAAATCAGCCCCAGCATTTT

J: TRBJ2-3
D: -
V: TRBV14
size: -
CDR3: CASSQDPRWTQYF
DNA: TGTGCCAGCAGCCAAGACCCCCGGTGGACGCAGTATTTT

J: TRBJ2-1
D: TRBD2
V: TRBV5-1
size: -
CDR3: CASSLIARGSSYNEQFF
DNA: TGCGCCAGCAGCTTGATAGCACGCGGGAGCTCCTACAATGAGCAGTTCTTC

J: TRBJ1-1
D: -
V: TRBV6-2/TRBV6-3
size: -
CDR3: CASSYRESRVNTEAFF
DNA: TGTGCCAGCAGTTATAGAGAATCCAGGGTGAACACTGAAGCTTTCTTT

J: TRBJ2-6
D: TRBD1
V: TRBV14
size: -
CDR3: CASSQDVPDRGASFFGANVLTF
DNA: TGTGCCAGCAGCCAAGATGTTCCGGACAGGGGGGCCTCCTTCTTTGGGGCCAACGTCCTGACTTTC

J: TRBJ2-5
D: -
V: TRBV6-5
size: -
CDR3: CASRNMPDRQETQYF
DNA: TGTGCCAGCAGAAATATGCCGGACAGACAAGAGACCCAGTACTTC

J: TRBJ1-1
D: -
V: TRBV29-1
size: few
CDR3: CSARRRGTEAFF
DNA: TGCAGCGCCCGAAGACGGGGCACTGAAGCTTTCTTT

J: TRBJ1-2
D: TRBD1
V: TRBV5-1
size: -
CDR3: CASSLTGVNYGYTF
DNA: TGCGCCAGCAGCTTAACAGGGGTCAACTATGGCTACACCTTC

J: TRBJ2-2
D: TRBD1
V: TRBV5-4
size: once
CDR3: CASSPGQMKGGELFF
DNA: TGTGCCAGCAGCCCGGGACAGATGAAGGGCGGGGAGCTGTTTTTT

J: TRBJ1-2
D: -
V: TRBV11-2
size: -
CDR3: CASSKEGVGYTF
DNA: TGTGCCAGCAGTAAGGAAGGGGTAGGCTACACCTTC

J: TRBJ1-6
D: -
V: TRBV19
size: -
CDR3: CASKDTIVSPLHF
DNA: TGTGCCAGTAAAGACACGATCGTTTCACCCCTCCACTTT

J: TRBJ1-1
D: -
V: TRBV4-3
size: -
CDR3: CASSQENRDSGTEAFF
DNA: TGCGCCAGCAGCCAAGAAAATAGGGACTCAGGCACTGAAGCTTTCTTT

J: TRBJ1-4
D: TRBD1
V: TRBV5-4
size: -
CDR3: CASSFSTGGRNENLFF
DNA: TGTGCCAGCAGCTTCTCCACAGGGGGCCGGAATGAAAACCTGTTTTTT

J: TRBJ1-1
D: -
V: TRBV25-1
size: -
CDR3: CASSVLSGGEAFF
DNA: TGTGCCAGCAGTGTGCTTTCAGGTGGTGAAGCTTTCTTT